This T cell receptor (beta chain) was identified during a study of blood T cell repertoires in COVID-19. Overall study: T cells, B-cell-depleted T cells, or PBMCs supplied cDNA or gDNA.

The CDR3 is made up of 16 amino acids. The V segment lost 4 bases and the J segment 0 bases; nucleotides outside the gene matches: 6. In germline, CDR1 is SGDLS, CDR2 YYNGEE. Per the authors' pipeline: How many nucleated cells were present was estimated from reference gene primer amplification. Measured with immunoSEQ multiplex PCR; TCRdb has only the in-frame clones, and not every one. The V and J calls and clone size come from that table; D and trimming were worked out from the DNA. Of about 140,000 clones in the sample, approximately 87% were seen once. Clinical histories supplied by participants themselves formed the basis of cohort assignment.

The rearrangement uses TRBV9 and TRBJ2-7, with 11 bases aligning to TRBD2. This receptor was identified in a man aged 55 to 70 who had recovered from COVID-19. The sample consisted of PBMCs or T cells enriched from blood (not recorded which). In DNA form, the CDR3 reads TGTGCCAGCAGCCCTACTAGCGGGAGTAGCTCCTACGAGCAGTACTTC. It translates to CASSPTSGSSSYEQYF.